The next 31 T cell receptor beta chains were all read from a single sample in a study of early T cells in non-severe SARS-CoV-2 infection. TCRdb processed the 5' RACE reads anew with MiXCR; each CDR3 protein has one entry. The data show around 93,000 distinct CDR3 sequences, roughly 12% seen once. The specimen was whole blood, collected at baseline. The source of these receptors is an adult who was a healthcare worker with PCR-confirmed SARS-CoV-2 infection or an uninfected control (not recorded which).

V and J are TRBV14 and TRBJ2-5; 9 bases are shared with TRBD1. This CDR3 region has 15 residues. CDR1 and CDR2 from the germline V gene are SGHDN and FVKESK. V shed 4 bases, J shed 4 bases, and the junction held 7 bases outside the gene matches. CDR3 region: CASSPPGQGRETQYF. CDR3 in DNA: TGTGCCAGCAGCCCCCCGGGACAGGGAAGAGAGACCCAGTACTTC. The entire variable domain, with the rest obtained from reference TRBV14 and TRBJ2-5, is as follows: EAGVTQFPSHSVIEKGQTVTLRCDPISGHDNLYWYRRVMGKEIKFLLHFVKESKQDESGMPNNRFLAERTGGTYSTLKVQPAELEDSGVYFCASSPPGQGRETQYFGPGTRLLVL.

The chain joins TRBV19 to TRBJ2-2; TRBD1 aligns across 7 bases. With V trimmed by 5 bases and J by 2 bases, 8 bases remained unmatched. There are 16 residues in the CDR3. Germline CDR1 and CDR2: LNHDA and SQIVND (reference sequence). The CDR3 DNA reads as TGTGCCAGTAGTTTGACAGGGTTACCTAACACCGGGGAGCTGTTTTTT. Residues: CASSLTGLPNTGELFF.

The chain links TRBV12-3 or TRBV12-4 to TRBJ2-5; D is possibly TRBD1 (6 bases). This CDR3 contains 13 residues. Trimming cost V 5 bases and J 3 bases, with 10 bases left between them. This chain's CDR3 is CASSRQVEETQYF. The CDR3 DNA is TGTGCCAGCAGTCGACAGGTAGAAGAGACCCAGTACTTC.

The J gene is TRBJ2-5, the V gene TRBV6-6; perhaps TRBD2 as D (6 bases). Germline CDR1 and CDR2: MNHNY and SVGAGI (reference sequence). Deletions cut 0 bases from V and 4 bases from J, with 12 bases between. The CDR3 extends over 15 amino acids. Here the CDR3 DNA reads TGTGCCAGCAGTTACTCGAGGGGAGGCGCAGAGACCCAGTACTTC. Translated, it gives CASSYSRGGAETQYF.

The chain links TRBV7-9 to TRBJ2-1; 7 bases fit TRBD1. This CDR3 comprises 16 residues. Trimming cost V 5 bases and J 0 bases; bases outside gene matches: 7. Germline CDR1 SEHNR, CDR2 FQNEAQ (reference sequence). The CDR3: CASSTYRGPSYNEQFF. CDR3 sequence (DNA): TGTGCCAGCAGCACATACAGGGGACCCTCCTACAATGAGCAGTTCTTC.

There are a few counts of this clonotype. The V call is TRBV6-5, the J call TRBJ1-2; D not resolved. Germline values: CDR1 MNHEY, CDR2 SVGAGI. The CDR3 spans 14 residues. With 7 bases removed from V and 8 bases from J, the gap between germline ends came to 20 bases. The CDR3 DNA follows: TGTGCCAGCAAACGAAACACCCAACTGGGCGGCTACACCTTC. Its protein product is CASKRNTQLGGYTF.

In this sample, this clonotype turned up many times. This rearrangement joins TRBV9 to TRBJ2-2; 7 nucleotides line up with TRBD1. CDR1 is SGDLS and CDR2 is YYNGEE in the germline V gene. The CDR3 is 15 residues long. J was trimmed by 7 bases and V by 3 bases; bases with no gene match: 9. The CDR3 spells CASSGLTGLVGELFF. CDR3 DNA sequence: TGTGCCAGCAGCGGACTGACAGGGTTGGTCGGGGAGCTGTTTTTT.

V usage is TRBV6-1 and J usage is TRBJ2-5, with a possible D match to TRBD2 (6 bases). Germline V CDR1 and CDR2: MNHNS, SASEGT. This CDR3 region has 15 residues. V was shortened by 5 bases and J by 5 bases, with 18 bases between the two germline ends. The CDR3 coding sequence is TGTGCCAGCAGTTATTTGACTAGAGAGGGGGAGACCCAGTACTTC. This encodes CASSYLTREGETQYF.

This clonotype was seen a handful of times. The chain is built from TRBV20-1 and TRBJ1-1; tentative D call: TRBD1 (5 bases). Germline-derived CDR1 and CDR2 are DFQATT and SNEGSKA (reference sequence). With 1 base removed from V and 5 bases from J, the gap between germline ends came to 14 bases. The CDR3 covers 14 residues. CDR3 residues: CSARAQVSLTEAFF. In nucleotides, the CDR3 is TGCAGTGCTAGAGCACAGGTCTCTCTGACTGAAGCTTTCTTT.

The chain recombines TRBV4-1 with TRBJ2-7, with 7 bases lining up with TRBD1. V was clipped by 0 bases and J by 5 bases; unmatched bases: 10. Germline V gene data show CDR1 as MGHRA and CDR2 as YSYEKL. The CDR3 totals 16 residues. This chain's CDR3 is CASSQDPGQRVHEQYF. The CDR3 bases are TGCGCCAGCAGCCAAGATCCGGGACAGAGGGTACACGAGCAGTACTTC.

This clonotype was seen a handful of times. This chain uses TRBV10-3 with TRBJ2-7; D gene ambiguous. Per germline, CDR1 ENHRY and CDR2 SYGVKD. V lost 6 bases, J lost 6 bases, and 12 bases lay in between. The CDR3 runs 12 residues. CDR3 DNA: TGTGCCATCAGGTCCCTTACCTTCGAGCAGTACTTC. Its protein is CAIRSLTFEQYF.

This clonotype was counted many times. CDR3 amino acids: CASSSRQDLYEQYF. The CDR3 DNA sequence: TGTGCCAGCAGCTCAAGACAGGATCTCTACGAGCAGTACTTC. The genes are TRBV13 and TRBJ2-7, with D possibly TRBD1 on 6 matching bases. The CDR3 is made up of 14 amino acids. Germline CDR1 PRHDT, CDR2 FYEKMQ (reference sequence). V gave up 4 bases and J gave up 3 bases, with 13 bases separating them.

The rearrangement joins TRBV13 to TRBJ2-7; the D gene could be TRBD1 or TRBD2 (5 bases each). Between the trimmed V and J ends, which lost 3 bases and 5 bases, there was a span of 11 bases. The V gene's germline CDR1 is PRHDT and CDR2 FYEKMQ (reference sequence). CDR3 length: 13 residues. The CDR3 bases are TGTGCCAGCAGCTTTGGGGGAGCGGACGAGCAGTACTTC. It translates to CASSFGGADEQYF.

This clonotype has more than one count but fewer than ten. The V gene is TRBV18, the J gene TRBJ2-7, with 7 bases aligning to TRBD1. Germline CDR1 KGHSH, CDR2 LQKENI. CDR3 length equals 15 residues. The ends lost 1 base at V and 6 bases at J; junction bases unmatched: 9. CDR3 sequence (DNA): TGTGCCAGCTCACCACTTGGACAGGCCTGGGGCGAGCAGTACTTC. Its protein is CASSPLGQAWGEQYF. Supplemented by reference TRBV18 and TRBJ2-7, the full variable domain reads NAGVMQNPRHLVRRRGQEARLRCSPMKGHSHVYWYRQLPEEGLKFMVYLQKENIIDESGMPKERFSAEFPKEGPSILRIQQVVRGDSAAYFCASSPLGQAWGEQYFGPGTRLTVT.

This clonotype has ten or more counts. V gene TRBV7-9 combines with J gene TRBJ2-7; 10 bases match TRBD2. The CDR3 is 19 amino acids. V lost 5 bases, J lost 0 bases, and 16 bases stayed unmatched. CDR1 is SEHNR and CDR2 is FQNEAQ in the germline V gene (reference sequence). The CDR3 DNA reads as TGTGCCAGCAGCCTGAGTGGGATAGCGGGAGGCCCTAGCTCCTACGAGCAGTACTTC. Its protein product is CASSLSGIAGGPSSYEQYF.

This clonotype has a handful of counts. The chain is built from TRBV19 and TRBJ2-5, with 7 nucleotides matching TRBD2. The CDR3 length is 14 residues. V dropped 5 bases and J dropped 5; count of bases not matched to a gene: 8. Germline loops: CDR1 LNHDA, CDR2 SQIVND (reference sequence). The CDR3 sequence is CASSAGDFQETQYF. The CDR3 bases are TGTGCCAGTAGTGCGGGAGACTTCCAGGAGACCCAGTACTTC.

Only a few counts were recorded for this clonotype. This chain connects TRBV19 to TRBJ2-2, with 11 nucleotides matching TRBD2. CDR3 length equals 17 residues. Germline CDR1 reads LNHDA; CDR2 reads SQIVND (reference sequence). Unmatched junction bases numbered 10, after V lost 6 bases and J lost 4 bases. This chain's CDR3 is CASSTPSGRLVTGELFF. As DNA, the CDR3 is TGTGCCAGTAGCACCCCTAGCGGGAGGTTGGTCACCGGGGAGCTGTTTTTT.

This chain joins TRBV5-4 and TRBJ2-3, with D unresolved. Germline V lookup: CDR1 SGHNT, CDR2 YYREEE (reference sequence). This CDR3 comprises 16 residues. The V end was cut by 1 base, the J end by 1 base, with 13 bases between. The CDR3 sequence: CASSLSSTQRTDTQYF. The CDR3 nucleotides are TGTGCCAGCAGCTTGAGTAGCACTCAACGCACAGATACGCAGTATTTT.

This chain connects TRBV20-1 to TRBJ1-3, with 8 bases that match TRBD1. Unmatched junction bases numbered 4, after V lost 3 bases and J lost 0 bases. This CDR3 region has 15 residues. Germline assignment: CDR1 DFQATT and CDR2 SNEGSKA (reference sequence). The CDR3 region is CSARTGVSSGNTIYF. Here the CDR3 DNA reads TGCAGTGCTAGGACAGGGGTGAGCTCTGGAAACACCATATATTTT.

The chain carries TRBV19 and TRBJ2-7; a weak D match, TRBD2 (6 bases). This CDR3 has 12 residues. The V and J ends lost 8 bases and 1 base respectively, with 9 bases between them. Germline V gene lookup returns CDR1 LNHDA and CDR2 SQIVND (reference sequence). The CDR3 bases are TGTGCCAGTTCCGGGACTTCCTACGAGCAGTACTTC. Translated: CASSGTSYEQYF. The complete variable domain, with remaining parts taken from reference TRBV19 and TRBJ2-7, reads DGGITQSPKYLFRKEGQNVTLSCEQNLNHDAMYWYRQDPGQGLRLIYYSQIVNDFQKGDIAEGYSVSREKKESFPLTVTSAQKNPTAFYLCASSGTSYEQYFGPGTRLTVT.

This clonotype was seen a handful of times. The rearrangement joins TRBV7-6 to TRBJ1-1, with D tentatively TRBD1 (6 bases). This CDR3 is 13 amino acids long. The ends were cut back, 5 bases at V and 5 bases at J, with 12 bases in the middle. CDR1 is SGHVS and CDR2 is FNYEAQ in the germline V gene. Here the CDR3 DNA reads TGTGCCAGCAGCCCAAAGGGGGGAACTGAAGCTTTCTTT. Its translation is CASSPKGGTEAFF.

The genes are TRBV5-1 and TRBJ1-6, with 7 bases matching TRBD1. The CDR3 covers 16 residues. Germline-derived CDR1 and CDR2 are SGHRS and YFSETQ. With 4 bases clipped from V and 9 bases from J, the junction kept 13 bases outside the gene matches. In DNA form, the CDR3 reads TGCGCCAGCAGCCCTGGGGACAGCCAGGTTCGTTCACCCCTCCACTTT. Translated: CASSPGDSQVRSPLHF.

This clonotype was seen repeatedly, ten times or more. The chain recombines TRBV10-3 with TRBJ2-4; no firm D call. V lost 2 bases and J lost 6, with 11 bases in between. The CDR3 contains 14 residues. The germline V gene has CDR1 ENHRY and CDR2 SYGVKD. The CDR3 here is CAISESTGSNIQYF. The CDR3 nucleotides read TGTGCCATCAGTGAGAGCACCGGCTCAAACATTCAGTACTTC.

The rearrangement links TRBV20-1 to TRBJ2-7, with a tentative D call TRBD1 (6 bases). Trimming removed 1 base from V and 5 bases from J, with 18 bases in between. Germline CDR1 reads DFQATT; CDR2 reads SNEGSKA (reference sequence). The CDR3 covers 15 residues. CDR3 bases: TGCAGTGCTAGAGGTAGCAGGGGAAATCTCGACGAGCAGTACTTC. This encodes CSARGSRGNLDEQYF.

The chain recombines TRBV7-9 with TRBJ2-1; D ambiguous. Looked up from germline, CDR1 is SEHNR and CDR2 is FQNEAQ (reference sequence). V was cut by 8 bases and J by 1 base, with 21 bases left in between. The CDR3 contains 17 residues. CDR3 amino acids: CASLPVGLVESYNEQFF. The CDR3 DNA reads as TGTGCCAGCCTCCCCGTTGGATTGGTAGAATCCTACAATGAGCAGTTCTTC.

This clonotype was counted many times. V and J are TRBV5-4 and TRBJ2-3; no firm D call. The CDR3 runs to 13 residues. CDR1 is SGHNT, CDR2 YYREEE, per germline (reference sequence). V was trimmed by 2 bases and J by 6 bases, leaving 10 bases between them. The CDR3, as DNA: TGTGCCAGCAGCTTAAGCCCCTCCGATACGCAGTATTTT. Translated, it gives CASSLSPSDTQYF.

This clonotype showed up just a few times. V and J are TRBV19 and TRBJ1-2; no firm D call. Germline-derived CDR1 and CDR2 are LNHDA and SQIVND (reference sequence). The CDR3 consists of 13 residues. Trimming shortened V by 2 bases and J by 8 bases, and 12 bases separated the two germline ends. The CDR3 DNA reads as TGTGCCAGTAGTATACCCTACTTCGGAGGCTACACCTTC. Translation gives CASSIPYFGGYTF.

The genes are TRBV27 and TRBJ2-1; TRBD2 matches at 14 bases. This CDR3 is 18 amino acids long. The germline gives CDR1 MNHEY, CDR2 SMNVEV (reference sequence). V shed 5 bases and J 11 bases; nucleotides not matched to a gene: 17. The CDR3 coding sequence is TGTGCCAGCAGTCTAAAGGGGTCTGGACTAGCGGGGGGACTAAAGCAGTTCTTC. It specifies CASSLKGSGLAGGLKQFF.

This clonotype was counted between two and nine times. The J gene is TRBJ2-3, the V gene TRBV5-4, with 13 bases identical to TRBD2. The J segment lost 0 bases and the V segment lost 5 bases, leaving 6 bases of the junction unmatched. CDR1 and CDR2 from the germline V gene are SGHNT and YYREEE (reference sequence). CDR3 length: 17 amino acids. The CDR3 region has the DNA TGTGCCAGCAGACCGGGACTAGCGGGAAGGAGCACAGATACGCAGTATTTT. It yields the protein CASRPGLAGRSTDTQYF.

V gene TRBV5-1 combines with J gene TRBJ2-5, with D tentatively TRBD2 (5 bases). CDR3 size: 15 residues. With 2 bases removed from V and 5 bases from J, the gap between germline ends came to 16 bases. Germline values: CDR1 SGHRS, CDR2 YFSETQ. CDR3 DNA sequence: TGCGCCAGCAGCTTTAATAGCTTACAGCGGGAGACCCAGTACTTC. Its translation is CASSFNSLQRETQYF.

The chain's CDR3 is CASSPDPNRHGYTF. DNA of the CDR3: TGTGCCAGTAGTCCGGACCCCAACCGGCATGGCTACACCTTC. The rearrangement links TRBV19 to TRBJ1-2; D not certain. V gave up 5 bases and J gave up 6 bases, with 16 bases separating them. Germline CDR1 reads LNHDA; CDR2 reads SQIVND (reference sequence). The CDR3 length is 14 residues.